Here is one T cell receptor (beta chain) with its context. V was pared by 4 bases and J by 3 bases, with 6 bases between. This CDR3 has 12 amino acids. Germline-derived CDR1 and CDR2 are KGHSY and FQNENV. The data stem from a study of T cell changes during pregnancy in multiple sclerosis. Sequenced by immunoSEQ multiplex PCR; TCRdb stores in-frame clones only, minus some. Among some 41,000 clones listed, just over 90% were seen once. Sequencing was performed on PBMCs (not recorded whether the cells were cultured). The V call is TRBV16, the J call TRBJ1-1, with D hard to call. The TCR originated in a female donor with multiple sclerosis, enrolled in a pregnancy study. CDR3 amino acids: CASSPGHTEAFF. CDR3 in DNA: TGTGCCAGCAGCCCTGGACACACTGAAGCTTTCTTT.